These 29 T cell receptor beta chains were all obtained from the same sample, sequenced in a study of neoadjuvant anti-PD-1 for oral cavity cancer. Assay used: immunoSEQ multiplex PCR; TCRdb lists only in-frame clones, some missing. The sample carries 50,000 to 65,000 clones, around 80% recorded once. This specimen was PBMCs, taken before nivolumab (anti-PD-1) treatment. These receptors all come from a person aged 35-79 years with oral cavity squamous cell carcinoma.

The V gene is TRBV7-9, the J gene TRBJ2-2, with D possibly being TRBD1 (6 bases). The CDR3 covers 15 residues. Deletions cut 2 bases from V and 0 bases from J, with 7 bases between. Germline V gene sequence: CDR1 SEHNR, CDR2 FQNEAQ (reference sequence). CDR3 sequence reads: CASSLRTANTGELFF. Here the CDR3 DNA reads TGTGCCAGCAGCTTACGGACAGCGAACACCGGGGAGCTGTTTTTT.

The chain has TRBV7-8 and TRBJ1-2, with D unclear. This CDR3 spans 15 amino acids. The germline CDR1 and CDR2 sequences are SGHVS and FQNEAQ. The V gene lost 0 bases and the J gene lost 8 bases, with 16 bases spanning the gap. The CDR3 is CASSLAIGQIGGYTF. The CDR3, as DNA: TGTGCCAGCAGCTTAGCGATCGGGCAAATCGGCGGCTACACCTTC.

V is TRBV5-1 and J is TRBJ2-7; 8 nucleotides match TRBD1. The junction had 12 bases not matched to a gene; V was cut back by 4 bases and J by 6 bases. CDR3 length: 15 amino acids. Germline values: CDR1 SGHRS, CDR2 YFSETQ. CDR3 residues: CASSTRDRFYGEQYF. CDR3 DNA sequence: TGCGCCAGCAGCACCCGGGACAGGTTCTACGGCGAGCAGTACTTC.

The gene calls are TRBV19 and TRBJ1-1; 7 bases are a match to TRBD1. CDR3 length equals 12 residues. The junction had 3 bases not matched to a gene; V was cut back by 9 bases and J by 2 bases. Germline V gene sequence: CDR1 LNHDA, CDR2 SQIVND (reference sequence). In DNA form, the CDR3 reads TGTGCCAGCAGGGACAGAAACACTGAAGCTTTCTTT. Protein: CASRDRNTEAFF.

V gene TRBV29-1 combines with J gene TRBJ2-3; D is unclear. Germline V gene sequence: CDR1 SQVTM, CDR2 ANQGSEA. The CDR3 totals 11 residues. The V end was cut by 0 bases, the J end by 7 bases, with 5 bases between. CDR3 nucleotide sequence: TGCAGCGTTGAAGAGGGGTATACGCAGTATTTT. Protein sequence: CSVEEGYTQYF.

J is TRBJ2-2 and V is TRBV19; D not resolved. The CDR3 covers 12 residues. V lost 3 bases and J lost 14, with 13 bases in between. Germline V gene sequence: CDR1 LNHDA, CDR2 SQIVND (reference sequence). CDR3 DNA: TGTGCCAGTAGTATTCTATTAGGGCCACTGTTTTTT. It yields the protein CASSILLGPLFF. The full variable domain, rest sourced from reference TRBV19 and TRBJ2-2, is DGGITQSPKYLFRKEGQNVTLSCEQNLNHDAMYWYRQDPGQGLRLIYYSQIVNDFQKGDIAEGYSVSREKKESFPLTVTSAQKNPTAFYLCASSILLGPLFFGEGSRLTVL.

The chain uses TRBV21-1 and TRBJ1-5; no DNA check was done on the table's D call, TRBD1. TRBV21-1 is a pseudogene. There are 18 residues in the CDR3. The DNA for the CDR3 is TGTGCCAGCACCGGAGAAGAGGAAGGGGGCGTAACTAGCCAGCCCCAGCATTTT. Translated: CASTGEEEGGVTSQPQHF.

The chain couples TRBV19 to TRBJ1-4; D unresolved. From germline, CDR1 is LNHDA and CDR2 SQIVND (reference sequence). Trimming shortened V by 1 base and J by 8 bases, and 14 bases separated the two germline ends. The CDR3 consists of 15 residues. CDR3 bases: TGTGCCAGTAGTATAGGGCCCAGAAGAAAGGAAAAACTGTTTTTT. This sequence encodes CASSIGPRRKEKLFF.

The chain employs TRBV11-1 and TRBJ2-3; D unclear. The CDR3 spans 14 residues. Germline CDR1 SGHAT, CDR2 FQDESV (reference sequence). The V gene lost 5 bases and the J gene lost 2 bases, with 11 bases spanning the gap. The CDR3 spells CASSARLSTDTQYF. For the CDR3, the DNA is TGTGCCAGCAGCGCTAGGTTATCCACAGATACGCAGTATTTT.

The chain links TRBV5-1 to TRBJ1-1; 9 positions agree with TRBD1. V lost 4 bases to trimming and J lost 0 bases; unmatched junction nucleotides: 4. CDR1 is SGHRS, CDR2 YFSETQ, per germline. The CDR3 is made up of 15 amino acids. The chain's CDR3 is CASSSRDRVNTEAFF. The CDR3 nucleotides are TGCGCCAGCAGCAGTCGGGACAGGGTGAACACTGAAGCTTTCTTT.

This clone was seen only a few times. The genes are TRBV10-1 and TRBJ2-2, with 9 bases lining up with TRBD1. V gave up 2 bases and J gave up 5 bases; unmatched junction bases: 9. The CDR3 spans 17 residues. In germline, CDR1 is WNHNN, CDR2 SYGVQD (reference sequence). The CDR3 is CASSEPRRDRDTGELFF. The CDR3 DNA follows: TGCGCCAGCAGTGAGCCCCGGCGGGACAGGGATACCGGGGAGCTGTTTTTT.

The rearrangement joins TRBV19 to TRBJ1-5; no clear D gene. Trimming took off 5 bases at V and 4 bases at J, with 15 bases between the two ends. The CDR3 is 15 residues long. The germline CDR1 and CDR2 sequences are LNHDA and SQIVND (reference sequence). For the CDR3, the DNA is TGTGCCAGTAGTTCAGAAGTGATTTTAAATCAGCCCCAGCATTTT. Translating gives CASSSEVILNQPQHF.

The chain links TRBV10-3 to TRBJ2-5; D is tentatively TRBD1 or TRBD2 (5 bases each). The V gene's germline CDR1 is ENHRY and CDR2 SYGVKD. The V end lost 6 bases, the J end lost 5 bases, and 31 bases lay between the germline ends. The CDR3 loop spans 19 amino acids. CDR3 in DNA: TGTGCCATCAGCTTTGGGGGTGATTTAAGTGGGGAAACTAGGGAGACCCAGTACTTC. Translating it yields CAISFGGDLSGETRETQYF.

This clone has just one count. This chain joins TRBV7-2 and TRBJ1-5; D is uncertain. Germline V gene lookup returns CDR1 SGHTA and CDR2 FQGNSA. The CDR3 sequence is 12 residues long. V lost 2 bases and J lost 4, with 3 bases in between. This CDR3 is CASSLPNQPQHF. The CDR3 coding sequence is TGTGCCAGCAGCTTACCGAATCAGCCCCAGCATTTT.

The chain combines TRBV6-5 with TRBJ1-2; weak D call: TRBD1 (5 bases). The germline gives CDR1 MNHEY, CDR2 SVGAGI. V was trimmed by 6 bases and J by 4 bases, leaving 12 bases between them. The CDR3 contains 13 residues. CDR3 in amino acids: CASRTGQSYGYTF. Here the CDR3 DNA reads TGTGCCAGCAGGACCGGACAAAGCTATGGCTACACCTTC.

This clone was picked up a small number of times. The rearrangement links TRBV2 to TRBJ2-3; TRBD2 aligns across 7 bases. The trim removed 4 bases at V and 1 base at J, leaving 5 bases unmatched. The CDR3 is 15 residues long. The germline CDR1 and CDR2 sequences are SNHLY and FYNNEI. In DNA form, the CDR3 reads TGTGCCAGCAGTGTTGACGGGAGGCGCACAGATACGCAGTATTTT. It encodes CASSVDGRRTDTQYF.

The CDR3 nucleotides read TGTGCCAGCACCCCCGGGGGCACCCGCACCGGGGAGCTGTTTTTT. This translates into CASTPGGTRTGELFF. V is TRBV7-9 and J is TRBJ2-2; TRBD1 or TRBD2 may be the D gene (6 bases each). V was pared by 7 bases and J by 4 bases, with 16 bases between. The CDR3 runs to 15 residues. Germline CDR1 reads SEHNR; CDR2 reads FQNEAQ (reference sequence).

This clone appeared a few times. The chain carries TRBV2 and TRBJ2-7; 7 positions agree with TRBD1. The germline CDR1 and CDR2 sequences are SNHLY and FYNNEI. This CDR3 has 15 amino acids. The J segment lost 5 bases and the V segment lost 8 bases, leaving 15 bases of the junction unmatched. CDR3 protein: CASGATRGQGHEQYF. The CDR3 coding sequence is TGTGCCAGCGGGGCCACAAGGGGGCAGGGGCACGAGCAGTACTTC.

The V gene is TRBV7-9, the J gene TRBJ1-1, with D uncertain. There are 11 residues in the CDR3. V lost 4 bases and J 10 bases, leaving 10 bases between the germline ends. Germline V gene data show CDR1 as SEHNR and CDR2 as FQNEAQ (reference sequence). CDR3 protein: CASSSYLGAFF. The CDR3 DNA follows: TGTGCCAGCAGCTCTTATCTGGGAGCTTTCTTT.

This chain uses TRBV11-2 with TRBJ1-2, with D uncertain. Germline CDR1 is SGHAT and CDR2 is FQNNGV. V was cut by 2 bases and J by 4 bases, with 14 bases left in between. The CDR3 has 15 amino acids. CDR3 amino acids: CASSLHGLDFYGYTF. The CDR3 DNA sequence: TGTGCCAGCAGCTTACATGGACTAGACTTCTATGGCTACACCTTC.

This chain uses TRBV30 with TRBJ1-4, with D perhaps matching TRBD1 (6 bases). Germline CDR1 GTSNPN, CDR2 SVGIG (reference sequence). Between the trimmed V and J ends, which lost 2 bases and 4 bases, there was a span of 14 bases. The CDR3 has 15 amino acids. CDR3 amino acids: CAWSLYRGDNEKLFF. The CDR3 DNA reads TGTGCCTGGAGTTTATATAGGGGGGATAATGAAAAACTGTTTTTT.

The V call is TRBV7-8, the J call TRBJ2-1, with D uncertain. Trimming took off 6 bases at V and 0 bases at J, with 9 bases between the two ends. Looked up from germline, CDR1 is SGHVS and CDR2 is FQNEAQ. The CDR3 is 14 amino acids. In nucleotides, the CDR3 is TGTGCCAGCAGTTACTCCAACTCCTACAATGAGCAGTTCTTC. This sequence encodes CASSYSNSYNEQFF.

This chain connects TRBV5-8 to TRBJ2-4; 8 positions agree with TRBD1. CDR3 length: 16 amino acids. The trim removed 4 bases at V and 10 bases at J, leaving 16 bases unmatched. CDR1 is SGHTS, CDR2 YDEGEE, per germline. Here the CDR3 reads CASSPSQSGTGRIQYF. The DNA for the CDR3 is TGTGCCAGCAGCCCCTCCCAGTCCGGGACAGGTCGGATTCAGTACTTC. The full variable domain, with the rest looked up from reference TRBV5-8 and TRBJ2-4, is EAGVTQSPTHLIKTRGQQATLRCSPISGHTSVYWYQQALGLGLQFLLWYDEGEERNRGNFPPRFSGRQFPNYSSELNVNALELEDSALYLCASSPSQSGTGRIQYFGAGTRLSVL.

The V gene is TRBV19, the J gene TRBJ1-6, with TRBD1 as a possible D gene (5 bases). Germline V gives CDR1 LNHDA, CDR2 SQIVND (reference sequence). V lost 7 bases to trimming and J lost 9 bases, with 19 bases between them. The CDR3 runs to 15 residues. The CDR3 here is CASTVSSPGGSPLHF. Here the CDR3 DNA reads TGTGCCAGTACCGTCAGTTCCCCTGGGGGTTCACCCCTCCACTTT.

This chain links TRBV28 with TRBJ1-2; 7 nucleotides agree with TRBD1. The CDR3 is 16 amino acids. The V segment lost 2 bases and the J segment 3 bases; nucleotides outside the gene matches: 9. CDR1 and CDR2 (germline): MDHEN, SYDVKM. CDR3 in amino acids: CASSLTGRGGDYGYTF. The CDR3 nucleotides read TGTGCCAGCAGTTTAACGGGTAGAGGGGGCGACTATGGCTACACCTTC.

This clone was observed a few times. This chain's CDR3 is CASSRPGAVGNTIYF. In DNA, the CDR3 is TGTGCCAGCAGCCGACCTGGGGCGGTAGGAAACACCATATATTTT. The gene calls are TRBV28 and TRBJ1-3, with a possible D match to TRBD1 (5 bases). CDR1 and CDR2 from the germline V gene are MDHEN and SYDVKM. With 6 bases removed from V and 4 bases from J, the gap between germline ends came to 16 bases. The CDR3 is 15 amino acids. The variable domain in full, with the rest retrieved from reference TRBV28 and TRBJ1-3, is DVKVTQSSRYLVKRTGEKVFLECVQDMDHENMFWYRQDPGLGLRLIYFSYDVKMKEKGDIPEGYSVSREKKERFSLILESASTNQTSMYLCASSRPGAVGNTIYFGEGSWLTVV.

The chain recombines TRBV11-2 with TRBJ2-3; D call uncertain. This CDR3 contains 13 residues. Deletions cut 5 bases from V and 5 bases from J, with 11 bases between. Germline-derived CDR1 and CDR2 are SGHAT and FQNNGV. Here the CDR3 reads CASSPHTGDTQYF. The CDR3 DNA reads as TGTGCCAGCAGCCCACACACCGGAGATACGCAGTATTTT.

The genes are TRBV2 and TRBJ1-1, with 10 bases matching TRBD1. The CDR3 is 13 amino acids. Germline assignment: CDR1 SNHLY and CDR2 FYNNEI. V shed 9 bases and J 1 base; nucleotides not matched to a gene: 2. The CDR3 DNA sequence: TGTGCCAGGGGGGACAGGGGGAACACTGAAGCTTTCTTT. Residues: CARGDRGNTEAFF.

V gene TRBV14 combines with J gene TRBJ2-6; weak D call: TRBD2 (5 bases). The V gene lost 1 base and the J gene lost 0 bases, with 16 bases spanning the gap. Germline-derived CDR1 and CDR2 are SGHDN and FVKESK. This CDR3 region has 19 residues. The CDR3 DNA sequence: TGTGCCAGCAGCCAAGCCCCGGGGTTCTTTCGCTCTGGGGCCAACGTCCTGACTTTC. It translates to CASSQAPGFFRSGANVLTF.